The clone carrying this TCR beta chain was counted many times. What it binds is not known. This sample was included in a study of cytomegalovirus exposure and HLA in healthy donors. Study-wide findings and caveats: Confirmation was obtained in vitro that a few CMV-associated chains are specific for CMV antigens. Most TCR sequences showed up rarely, but some public TCRs showed up in many donors. A list of more than 150 TCR beta chains associated with cytomegalovirus was given.

The V end lost 5 bases, the J end lost 8 bases, and 18 bases lay between the germline ends. The CDR3 has 14 residues. CDR1 WNHNN and CDR2 SYGVQD come from the germline V gene (reference sequence). Separation from the roughly 670-subject first cohort characterized the roughly 120-subject validation cohort, to which the donors belonged. The repertoire was sequenced with immunoSEQ multiplex PCR; TCRdb's copy has only in-frame clones and lacks some. The sample contains more than 300,000 clones, 86% of which appear only once. The sample was PBMCs. The V and J genes are TRBV10-1 and TRBJ1-1; D is undetermined. The receptor was isolated from a young woman in good health and CMV-seronegative. This chain's CDR3 is CASSPSGEIHEAFF. The CDR3, as DNA: TGCGCCAGCAGTCCCTCGGGAGAAATACACGAAGCTTTCTTT.